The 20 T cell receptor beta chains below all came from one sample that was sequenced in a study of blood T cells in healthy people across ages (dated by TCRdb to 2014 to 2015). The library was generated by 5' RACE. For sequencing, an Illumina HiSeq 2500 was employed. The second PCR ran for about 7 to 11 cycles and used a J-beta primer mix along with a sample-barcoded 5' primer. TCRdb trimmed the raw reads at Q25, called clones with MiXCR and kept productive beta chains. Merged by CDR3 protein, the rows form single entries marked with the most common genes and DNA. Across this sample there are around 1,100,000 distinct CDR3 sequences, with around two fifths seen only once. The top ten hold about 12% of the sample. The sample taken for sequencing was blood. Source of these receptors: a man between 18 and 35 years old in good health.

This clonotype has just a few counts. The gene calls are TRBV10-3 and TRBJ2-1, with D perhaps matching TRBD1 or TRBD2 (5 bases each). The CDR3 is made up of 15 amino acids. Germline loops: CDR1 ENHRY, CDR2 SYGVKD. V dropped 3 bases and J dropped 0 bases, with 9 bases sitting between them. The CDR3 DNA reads TGTGCCATCAGTGATGGGACCCCCTCCTACAATGAGCAGTTCTTC. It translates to CAISDGTPSYNEQFF.

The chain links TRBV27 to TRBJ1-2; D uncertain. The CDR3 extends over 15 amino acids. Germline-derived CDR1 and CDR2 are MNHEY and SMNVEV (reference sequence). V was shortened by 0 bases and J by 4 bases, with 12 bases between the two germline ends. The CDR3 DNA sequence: TGTGCCAGCAGTTTATCCGAGGGTTTCGGCTATGGCTACACCTTC. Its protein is CASSLSEGFGYGYTF.

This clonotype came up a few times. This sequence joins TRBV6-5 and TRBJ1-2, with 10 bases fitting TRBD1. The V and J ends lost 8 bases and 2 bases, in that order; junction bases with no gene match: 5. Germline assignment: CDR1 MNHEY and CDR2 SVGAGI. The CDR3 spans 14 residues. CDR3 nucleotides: TGTGCCAGCCAGAGGGGACAGGGGAACTATGGCTACACCTTC. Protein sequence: CASQRGQGNYGYTF.

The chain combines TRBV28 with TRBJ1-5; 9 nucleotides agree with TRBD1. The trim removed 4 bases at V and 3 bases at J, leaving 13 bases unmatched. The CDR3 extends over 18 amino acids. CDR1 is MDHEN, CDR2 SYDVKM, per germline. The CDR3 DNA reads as TGTGCCAGCAGTTGGGACAGGGTGGATCTCGTAGTCAATCAGCCCCAGCATTTT. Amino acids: CASSWDRVDLVVNQPQHF.

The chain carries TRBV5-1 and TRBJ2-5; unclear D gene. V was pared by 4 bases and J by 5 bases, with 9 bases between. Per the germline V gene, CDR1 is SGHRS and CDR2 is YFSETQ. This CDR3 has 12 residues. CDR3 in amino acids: CASSAPMETQYF. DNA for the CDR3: TGCGCCAGCAGCGCCCCCATGGAGACCCAGTACTTC.

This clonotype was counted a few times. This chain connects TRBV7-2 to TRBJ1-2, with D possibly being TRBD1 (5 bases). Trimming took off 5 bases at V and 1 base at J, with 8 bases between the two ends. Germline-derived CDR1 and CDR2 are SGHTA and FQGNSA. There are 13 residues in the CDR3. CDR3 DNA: TGTGCCAGCAGCCCAGGGTTTAACTATGGCTACACCTTC. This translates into CASSPGFNYGYTF. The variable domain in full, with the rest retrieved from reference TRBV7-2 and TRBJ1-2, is GAGVSQSPSNKVTEKGKDVELRCDPISGHTALYWYRQSLGQGLEFLIYFQGNSAPDKSGLPSDRFSAERTGGSVSTLTIQRTQQEDSAVYLCASSPGFNYGYTFGSGTRLTVV.

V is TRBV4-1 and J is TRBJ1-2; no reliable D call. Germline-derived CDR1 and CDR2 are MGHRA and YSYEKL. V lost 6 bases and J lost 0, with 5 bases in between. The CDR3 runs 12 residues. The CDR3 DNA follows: TGCGCCAGCAGTAACGCTAACTATGGCTACACCTTC. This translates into CASSNANYGYTF.

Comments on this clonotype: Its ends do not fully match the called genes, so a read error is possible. Here the CDR3 reads CSGEERYGYTF. CDR3 nucleotides: TGCAGCGGTGAAGAGCGGTATGGCTACACCTTC. V usage is TRBV29-1 and J usage is TRBJ1-2; D is unclear. Germline-derived CDR1 and CDR2 are SQVTM and ANQGSEA. CDR3 length: 11 residues.

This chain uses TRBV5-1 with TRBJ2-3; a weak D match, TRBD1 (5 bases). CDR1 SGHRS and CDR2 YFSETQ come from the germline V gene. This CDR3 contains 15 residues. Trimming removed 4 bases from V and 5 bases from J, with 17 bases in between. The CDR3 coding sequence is TGCGCCAGCAGCCCCCCTGGCAGGGCCGGAGATACGCAGTATTTT. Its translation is CASSPPGRAGDTQYF. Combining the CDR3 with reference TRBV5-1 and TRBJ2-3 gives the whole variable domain KAGVTQTPRYLIKTRGQQVTLSCSPISGHRSVSWYQQTPGQGLQFLFEYFSETQRNKGNFPGRFSGRQFSNSRSEMNVSTLELGDSALYLCASSPPGRAGDTQYFGPGTRLTVL.

CDR3 in amino acids: CASSIPGTASNYGYTF. Written as DNA, the CDR3 is TGTGCCAGCAGTATCCCCGGGACAGCCTCCAACTATGGCTACACCTTC. V usage is TRBV6-1 and J usage is TRBJ1-2; 7 positions match TRBD1. The germline gives CDR1 MNHNS, CDR2 SASEGT. This CDR3 comprises 16 residues. The V gene end was trimmed by 5 bases and the J gene end by 2 bases; junction bases not matched to a gene: 11.

CDR3 DNA: TGTGCCAGCAGCCCCGGACAGAGAGTAACTAATGAAAAACTGTTTTTT. This encodes CASSPGQRVTNEKLFF. The chain employs TRBV7-2 and TRBJ1-4, with a tentative D call TRBD1 (6 bases). Germline-derived CDR1 and CDR2 are SGHTA and FQGNSA. Trimming left V 5 bases short and J 1 base short, with 14 bases between. The length of the CDR3 is 16 residues.

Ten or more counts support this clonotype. Here the CDR3 reads CASSLEGRVYEQYF. CDR3 nucleotides: TGTGCCAGCAGTTTAGAAGGTCGTGTCTACGAGCAGTACTTC. The rearrangement uses TRBV28 and TRBJ2-7, with D uncertain. Germline CDR1 is MDHEN and CDR2 is SYDVKM. This CDR3 comprises 14 residues. V was pared by 2 bases and J by 3 bases, with 11 bases between.

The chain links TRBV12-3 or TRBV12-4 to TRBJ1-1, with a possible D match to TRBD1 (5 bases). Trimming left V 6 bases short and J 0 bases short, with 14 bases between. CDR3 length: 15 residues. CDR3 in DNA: TGTGCCAGCAGCCGTGGGGGTGTGGTGAACACTGAAGCTTTCTTT. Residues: CASSRGGVVNTEAFF.

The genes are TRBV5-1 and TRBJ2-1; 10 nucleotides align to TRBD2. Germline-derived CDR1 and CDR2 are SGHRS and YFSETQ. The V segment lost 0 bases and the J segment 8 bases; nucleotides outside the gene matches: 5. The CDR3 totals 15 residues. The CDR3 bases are TGCGCCAGCAGCTTGGAGGGACTAGCGCCCGATGAGCAGTTCTTC. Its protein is CASSLEGLAPDEQFF. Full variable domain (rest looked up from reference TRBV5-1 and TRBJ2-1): KAGVTQTPRYLIKTRGQQVTLSCSPISGHRSVSWYQQTPGQGLQFLFEYFSETQRNKGNFPGRFSGRQFSNSRSEMNVSTLELGDSALYLCASSLEGLAPDEQFFGPGTRLTVL.

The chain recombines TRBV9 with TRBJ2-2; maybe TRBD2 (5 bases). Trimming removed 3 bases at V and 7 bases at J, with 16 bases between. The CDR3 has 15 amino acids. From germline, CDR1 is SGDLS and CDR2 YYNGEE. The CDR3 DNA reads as TGTGCCAGCAGCGCCCGGGATCTAGCTGGCGGGGAGCTGTTTTTT. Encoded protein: CASSARDLAGGELFF.

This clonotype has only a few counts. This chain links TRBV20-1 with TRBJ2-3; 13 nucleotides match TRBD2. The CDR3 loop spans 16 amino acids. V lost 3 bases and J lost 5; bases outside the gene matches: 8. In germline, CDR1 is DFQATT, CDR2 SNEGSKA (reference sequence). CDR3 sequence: CSARGTSGGDRDTQYF. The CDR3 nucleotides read TGCAGTGCTAGGGGAACTAGCGGGGGGGATCGAGATACGCAGTATTTT.

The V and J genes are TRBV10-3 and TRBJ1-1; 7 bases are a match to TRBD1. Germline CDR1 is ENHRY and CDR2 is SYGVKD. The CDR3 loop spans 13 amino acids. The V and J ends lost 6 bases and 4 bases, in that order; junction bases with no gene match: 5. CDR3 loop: CAISDRVVTEAFF. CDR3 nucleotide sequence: TGTGCCATCAGCGACAGGGTCGTCACTGAAGCTTTCTTT.

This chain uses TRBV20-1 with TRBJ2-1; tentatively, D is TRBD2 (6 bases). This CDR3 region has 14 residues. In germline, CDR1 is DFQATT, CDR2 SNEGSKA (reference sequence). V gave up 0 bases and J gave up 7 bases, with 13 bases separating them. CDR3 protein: CSARDLRGMNEQFF. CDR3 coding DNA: TGCAGTGCTAGAGACCTACGGGGGATGAATGAGCAGTTCTTC.

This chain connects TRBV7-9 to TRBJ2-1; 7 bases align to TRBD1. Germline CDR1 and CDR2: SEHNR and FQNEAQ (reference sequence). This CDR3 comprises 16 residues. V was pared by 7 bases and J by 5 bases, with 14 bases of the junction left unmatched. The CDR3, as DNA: TGTGCCAGCACCCTTATCGGGACAGAACCTAACAATGAGCAGTTCTTC. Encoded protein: CASTLIGTEPNNEQFF.

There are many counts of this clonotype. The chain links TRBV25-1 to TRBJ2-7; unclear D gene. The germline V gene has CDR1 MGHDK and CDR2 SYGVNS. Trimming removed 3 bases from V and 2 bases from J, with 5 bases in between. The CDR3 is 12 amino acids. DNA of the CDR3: TGTGCCAGCAGTGAGTCAACCTACGAGCAGTACTTC. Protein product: CASSESTYEQYF.